A selection of T cell receptor beta chains follows, all from one sample in a study of T cells after yellow fever vaccination. TCRdb re-analysed the 5' RACE reads in MiXCR, keeping a single row per CDR3 protein. The repertoire holds around 340,000 distinct CDR3 sequences, with around 13% as singletons. The input for sequencing was CD4+ T cells sorted from PBMCs, taken 15 days after the yellow fever booster vaccination. The source of these receptors is a man between 18 and 29 years old who received the YFV17D yellow fever vaccine. Both conserved end residues are part of each CDR3. Fields, in order: D gene, V gene, J gene, CDR3 protein. D genes are given only for firm matches.

TRBD2	TRBV6-5	TRBJ2-3	CASSYLAGTLTDTQYF
TRBD1	TRBV7-9	TRBJ2-7	CASSPRTGAYEQYF
TRBD2	TRBV7-2	TRBJ2-7	CASSSRLAGGPGQYF
TRBD1	TRBV2	TRBJ2-7	CASRTGEGSYEQYF
NA	TRBV20-1	TRBJ2-3	CSARGTRTGDTQYF
NA	TRBV5-5	TRBJ1-6	CASSSTTSPLHF
TRBD1	TRBV5-6	TRBJ2-5	CASSDDRVETQYF
NA	TRBV15	TRBJ1-5	CATGPTGEPQHF
NA	TRBV7-9	TRBJ1-4	CASSWGGVANEKLFF
NA	TRBV12-3/TRBV12-4	TRBJ2-5	CASSLAMRGRGETQYF
NA	TRBV7-2	TRBJ1-2	CASSLDDVGYTF
NA	TRBV25-1	TRBJ2-2	CASSESGSRTPGSCFF
NA	TRBV11-3	TRBJ1-1	CASSSRAEAFF
NA	TRBV3-1	TRBJ1-1	CASSQGVWTEAFF
TRBD1	TRBV7-2	TRBJ1-3	CASSSPGQGKFTIYF
NA	TRBV5-1	TRBJ1-3	CASSLDGPISGNTIYF
NA	TRBV7-2	TRBJ1-4	CASSLAYSVSEKLFF
TRBD2	TRBV10-3	TRBJ2-2	CAISDSGGLNTGELFF
TRBD1	TRBV27	TRBJ1-2	CASSPWTGGANYGYTF
NA	TRBV7-3	TRBJ2-3	CASSFYGEGTDTQYF
NA	TRBV7-6	TRBJ1-4	CASSLFAVGGEKLFF
NA	TRBV12-3/TRBV12-4	TRBJ1-3	CASIPRQDDRGKPHTIYF
NA	TRBV19	TRBJ2-2	CASSMGPQGNGELFF
NA	TRBV7-9	TRBJ2-5	CASSSLQGKGRETQYF
NA	TRBV10-3	TRBJ1-1	CAIRSPMNTEAFF
NA	TRBV7-8	TRBJ2-5	CASSLATNPQETQYF
TRBD1	TRBV27	TRBJ1-1	CASSLLPGTANTEAFF
NA	TRBV25-1	TRBJ2-3	CASSIGNTDTQYF
TRBD2	TRBV14	TRBJ2-1	CASSQVDHPSGGRYNEQFF
NA	TRBV6-6	TRBJ2-3	CASSYEADTQYF